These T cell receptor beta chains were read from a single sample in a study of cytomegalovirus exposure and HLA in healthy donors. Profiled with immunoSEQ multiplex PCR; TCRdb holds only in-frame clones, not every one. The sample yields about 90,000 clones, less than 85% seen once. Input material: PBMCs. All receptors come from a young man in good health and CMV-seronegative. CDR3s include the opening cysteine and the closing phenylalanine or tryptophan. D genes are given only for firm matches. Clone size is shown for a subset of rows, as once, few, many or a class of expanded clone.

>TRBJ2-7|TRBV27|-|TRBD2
CASSAGLAAYEQYF
TGTGCCAGCAGTGCGGGACTAGCGGCCTACGAGCAGTACTTC
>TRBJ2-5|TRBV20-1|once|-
CSAGGETQYF
TGCAGTGCGGGGGGAGAGACCCAGTACTTC
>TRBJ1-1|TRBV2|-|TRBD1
CASTQTGGKNTEAFF
TGTGCCAGCACCCAGACAGGGGGCAAGAACACTGAAGCTTTCTTT
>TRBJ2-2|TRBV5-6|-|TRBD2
CASSPPAGVVGTGELFF
TGTGCCAGCTCCCCCCCTGCGGGAGTAGTCGGCACCGGGGAGCTGTTTTTT
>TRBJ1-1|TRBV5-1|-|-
CASTGTDHTEAFF
TGCGCCAGCACCGGAACAGACCACACTGAAGCTTTCTTT
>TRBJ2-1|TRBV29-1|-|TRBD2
CSVEIAGGFSFNNEQFF
TGCAGCGTGGAAATAGCGGGAGGGTTTTCTTTTAATAATGAGCAGTTCTTC
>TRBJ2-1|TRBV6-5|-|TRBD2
CASSPGGVGYNEQFF
TGTGCCAGCAGCCCTGGGGGGGTTGGATACAATGAGCAGTTCTTC
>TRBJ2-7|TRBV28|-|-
CASSFGGLQGYEQYF
TGTGCCAGCAGTTTCGGGGGATTACAGGGGTACGAGCAGTACTTC
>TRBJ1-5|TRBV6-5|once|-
CASSYRESNQPQHF
TGTGCCAGCAGTTACAGGGAGAGCAATCAGCCCCAGCATTTT
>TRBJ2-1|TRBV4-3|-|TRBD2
CASSHSGLAGGNEQFF
TGCGCCAGCAGCCACTCGGGACTAGCAGGGGGCAATGAGCAGTTCTTC
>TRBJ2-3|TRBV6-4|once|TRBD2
CASSDSWEGGTDTQYF
TGTGCCAGCAGTGACTCGTGGGAGGGCGGCACAGATACGCAGTATTTT
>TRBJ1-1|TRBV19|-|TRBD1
CASSENRGGTEAFF
TGTGCCAGTAGCGAAAACAGGGGTGGCACTGAAGCTTTCTTT
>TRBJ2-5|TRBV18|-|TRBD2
CASSPKAGGVETQYF
TGTGCCAGCTCCCCAAAAGCGGGGGGCGTTGAGACCCAGTACTTC
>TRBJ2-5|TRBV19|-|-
CASSIPDKQETQYF
TGTGCCAGTAGTATCCCAGATAAACAAGAGACCCAGTACTTC
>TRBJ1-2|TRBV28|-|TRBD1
CGVGDRAYGYTF
TGTGGGGTGGGGGACAGGGCCTATGGCTACACCTTC
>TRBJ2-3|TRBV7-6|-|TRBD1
CASSLTGQGATDTQYF
TGTGCCAGCAGCCTAACGGGGCAGGGGGCCACAGATACGCAGTATTTT
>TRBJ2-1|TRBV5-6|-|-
CASSLAHASYEQFF
TGTGCCAGCAGCTTGGCCCACGCTAGCTATGAGCAGTTCTTC
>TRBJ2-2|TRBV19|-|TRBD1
CASSLGQANTGELFF
TGTGCCAGTAGTCTGGGACAGGCGAACACCGGGGAGCTGTTTTTT
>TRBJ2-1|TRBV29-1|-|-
CSVGTGSYNEQFF
TGCAGCGTTGGGACGGGGTCCTACAATGAGCAGTTCTTC
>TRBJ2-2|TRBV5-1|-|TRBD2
CASRLSGVNTGELFF
TGCGCCAGCAGGCTTAGCGGGGTTAACACCGGGGAGCTGTTTTTT
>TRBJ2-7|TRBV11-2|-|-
CASSLALSGSYEQYF
TGTGCCAGCAGCTTAGCCCTTTCAGGGTCCTACGAGCAGTACTTC
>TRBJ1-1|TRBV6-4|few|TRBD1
CASRRQGNTEAFF
TGTGCCAGCAGGAGACAGGGGAACACTGAAGCTTTCTTT
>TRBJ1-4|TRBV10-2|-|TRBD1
CASTQDRIEKLFF
TGCGCCAGCACCCAGGACAGGATTGAAAAACTGTTTTTT
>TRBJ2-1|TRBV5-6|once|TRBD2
CASSSRLAGTQWEQFF
TGTGCCAGCAGCTCCCGACTAGCGGGGACCCAGTGGGAGCAGTTCTTC